This TCR beta chain appears in the sequencing data of a study of a mutant IDH1 vaccine in newly diagnosed glioma. Time point meaning: week 35, safety follow-up. What each vaccine dose contained was 300 ug of mutant IDH1 20-mer peptide, accompanied by topical imiquimod. Comments on this clone: The antigen remains unidentified.

Trimming cost V 1 base and J 2 bases, with 5 bases left between them. Germline CDR1 and CDR2: SGHVS and FNYEAQ. This CDR3 has 14 amino acids. Measured with immunoSEQ multiplex PCR; TCRdb has only the in-frame clones, and not every one. This sample yields roughly 49,000 clones, of which approximately 92% are seen a single time; 2.3% belongs to the top ten. The V call is TRBV7-6, the J call TRBJ2-2; no clear D gene. This TCR was sampled from a man aged 50-60 years with glioma. The starting material was PBMCs, obtained from a glioma patient whose treatment included an IDH1 peptide vaccine. CDR3 DNA sequence: TGTGCCAGCAGCTTAGGCGGAAACACCGGGGAGCTGTTTTTT. This gives the protein CASSLGGNTGELFF.